This T cell receptor (beta chain) was obtained from a study of blood T cell repertoires in COVID-19. Study background: From the United States, Italy and Spain came samples of acute and convalescent COVID-19. Nucleic acid was either cDNA or gDNA, and it came from T cells, B-cell-depleted T cells, or PBMCs.

The repertoire was sequenced with immunoSEQ multiplex PCR; TCRdb's copy has only in-frame clones and lacks some. The data contain approximately 300,000 clones, around 87% of them singletons. The CDR3 contains 15 residues. Per the germline V gene, CDR1 is LNHDA and CDR2 is SQIVND (reference sequence). Trimming removed 7 bases from V and 4 bases from J; junction bases left unmatched: 8. The participants were between about 18 and 95 years old and came from roughly 25 US areas. The material sequenced was PBMCs or T cells enriched from blood (not recorded which). This TCR derives from a woman aged 18-35 years with acute COVID-19. The chain uses TRBV19 and TRBJ2-3, with 10 bases identical to TRBD1. This CDR3 reads CASTSGTGVPDTQYF. In DNA form, the CDR3 reads TGTGCCAGTACCTCCGGGACAGGGGTACCAGATACGCAGTATTTT.